The text below deals with one T cell receptor (beta chain). Its antigen is still unknown. One base away there is no much larger clone; base qualities are not given. The data originate from a study of blood T cells in healthy people across ages (dated by TCRdb to between 2015 and 2017). Notes on the research overall: In model experiments, roughly one uniquely barcoded TCR beta cDNA molecule per two T cells was captured by template switching. To track age-related changes in TCR beta repertoire diversity, the study relied on deep sequencing normalized with unique cDNA molecular identifiers. The donors were divided into four age groups: young (average about 15 years), middle-aged (about 40), aged (approximately 64) and long-lived (approximately 74). To avoid experimental bias, donors of different ages were randomly spread across the sequencing lanes. Using the same blood draw, the study looked at two additional independent replicas of 1 million unique cDNA reads for two donors, one aged 18 to 30 and the other aged 80 or older.

Broader findings and caveats from the paper: Conclusive comparison of naive and antigen-experienced compartments was prevented by the profiling of bulk unsorted PBMCs. The percentage of naive T cells measured by flow cytometry correlated strongly with observed TCR beta diversity. Observed TCR beta diversity per million T cells fell roughly linearly with age, and a significant reduction was already apparent by age roughly 40. The long-lived group showed more naive CD4+ T cells, fewer expanded clones and increased TCR diversity than the aged group, suggesting age selection. Total diversity estimates from one million sequenced T cells were considered lower bounds and underestimates. The CMV infection status of donors was not known, potentially confounding age-related changes in expanded clonotypes.

Library construction relied on 5' RACE. The sequencer was an Illumina HiSeq 2500. A second PCR of roughly 7 to 11 cycles was performed with a sample-barcoded 5' primer and a J-beta primer mix. Each TCR beta cDNA molecule received a unique molecular identifier from a template-switch 5' adaptor carrying 12 random nucleotides. Each sample yielded at least 3 million CDR3-containing paired-end reads. First-strand cDNA synthesis was performed from all RNA using the Mint cDNA synthesis kit, with priming by a TRBC-specific oligonucleotide. After uracil-DNA glycosylase treatment, a first 18-cycle PCR used universal primers M1SS and BC2_uni_R on all cDNA. Processing in the source paper ran as follows. For normalization, 1 million high-quality reads, each with a distinct molecular identifier, were randomly selected from each sample. Instead of being binned into consensus sequences, reads with shared molecular identifiers were discarded. MiTCR, run with a Q25 quality threshold and the strictest error-elimination algorithm, handled CDR3 identification, clonotype clustering and error correction. A nonparametric unseen species model with Euler transformation was used to estimate a lower bound on total TCR beta diversity. TCRdb ran its own pipeline on the public reads, namely fastp trimming at Q25 and MiXCR clone calling, and kept in-frame beta chains. Rows are unified per CDR3 protein, each entry keeping the most common DNA and genes. V and J calls and clone size were set by TCRdb, not the authors. Across this sample there are about 830,000 distinct CDR3 sequences, with about 62% seen only once. The ten top clones hold roughly a quarter of the sample.

The donors were roughly 38 Caucasian individuals from Russia, aged 6 to 90 years, who were systemically healthy. Each donor gave ten milliliters of peripheral blood, collected into EDTA-treated Vacutainer tubes. PBMCs were isolated by Ficoll-Paque density-gradient centrifugation, with at least 6 million obtained per sample. Trizol reagent was used to extract total RNA from the PBMCs, yielding at least 6 micrograms per sample. The percentages of naive CD45RAhigh/CD27high T cells were determined by flow cytometry on a PBMC aliquot from every donor. V is pared back by 4 bases and J by 5 bases, with 11 bases lying between the germline termini. The CDR3 has 13 amino acids, counting the end cysteine and phenylalanine. This entry keeps only the CDR3 DNA: 39 bases, framed from base 1. CDR1 and CDR2, looked up from the germline V gene (reference sequence), are MNHNY and SVGAGI.

This sequence was found in a man under 40 in good health. The V and J segments used are TRBV6-6 and TRBJ1-2; the D gene is possibly TRBD1, with 5 bases matching. Sequencing used blood. The CDR3 has the sequence CASSSGDFYGYTF. The sequenced DNA is TGTGCCAGCAGTTCCGGGGACTTTTATGGCTACACCTTC.